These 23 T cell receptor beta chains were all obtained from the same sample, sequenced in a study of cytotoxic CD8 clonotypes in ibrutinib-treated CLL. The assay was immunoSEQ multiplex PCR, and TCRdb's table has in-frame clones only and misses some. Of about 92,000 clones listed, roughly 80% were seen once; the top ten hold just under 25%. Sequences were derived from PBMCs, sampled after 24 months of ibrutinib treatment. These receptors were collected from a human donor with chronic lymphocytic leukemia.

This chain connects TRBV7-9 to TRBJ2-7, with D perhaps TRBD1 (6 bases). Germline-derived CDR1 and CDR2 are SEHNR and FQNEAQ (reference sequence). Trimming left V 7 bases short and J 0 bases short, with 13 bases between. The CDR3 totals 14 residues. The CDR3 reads CASNRDAYSYEQYF. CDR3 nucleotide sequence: TGTGCCAGCAACAGGGACGCCTACTCCTACGAGCAGTACTTC.

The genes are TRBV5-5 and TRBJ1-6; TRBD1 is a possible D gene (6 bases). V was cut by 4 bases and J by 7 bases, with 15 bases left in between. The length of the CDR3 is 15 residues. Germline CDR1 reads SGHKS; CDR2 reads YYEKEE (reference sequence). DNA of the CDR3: TGTGCCAGCAGCCACCCGGGGGCTCAGAATTCACCCCTCCACTTT. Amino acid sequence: CASSHPGAQNSPLHF.

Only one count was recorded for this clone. The CDR3 nucleotides read TGTGCCAGCAGCCATGGGCGGGTGAGGTCCAATGAGCAGTTCTTC. It encodes CASSHGRVRSNEQFF. The rearrangement uses TRBV11-3 and TRBJ2-1; tentative D call: TRBD2 (5 bases). Germline values: CDR1 SGHNT, CDR2 YENEEA. Trimming cost V 5 bases and J 6 bases, with 17 bases left between them. This CDR3 has 15 amino acids.

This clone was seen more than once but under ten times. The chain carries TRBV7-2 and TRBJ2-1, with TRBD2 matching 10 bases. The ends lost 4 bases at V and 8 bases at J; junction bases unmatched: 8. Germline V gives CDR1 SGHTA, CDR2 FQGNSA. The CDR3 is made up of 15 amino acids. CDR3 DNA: TGTGCCAGCAGCTCCCCGGGACTAGCGAGATATGAGCAGTTCTTC. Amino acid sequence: CASSSPGLARYEQFF.

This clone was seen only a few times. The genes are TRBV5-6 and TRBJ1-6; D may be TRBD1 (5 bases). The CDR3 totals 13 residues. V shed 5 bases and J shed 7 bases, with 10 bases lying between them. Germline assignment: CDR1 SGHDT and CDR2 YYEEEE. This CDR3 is CASRRQSNSPLHF. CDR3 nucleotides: TGTGCCAGCAGGCGACAGTCAAATTCACCCCTCCACTTT.

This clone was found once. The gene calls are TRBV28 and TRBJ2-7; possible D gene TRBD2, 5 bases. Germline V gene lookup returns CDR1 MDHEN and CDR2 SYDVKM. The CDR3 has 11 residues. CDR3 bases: TGTGCTGTGGGAGCAAACTACGAGCAGTACTTC. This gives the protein CAVGANYEQYF. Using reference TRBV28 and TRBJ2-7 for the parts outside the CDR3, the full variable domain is DVKVTQSSRYLVKRTGEKVFLECVQDMDHENMFWYRQDPGLGLRLIYFSYDVKMKEKGDIPEGYSVSREKKERFSLILESASTNQTSMYLCAVGANYEQYFGPGTRLTVT.

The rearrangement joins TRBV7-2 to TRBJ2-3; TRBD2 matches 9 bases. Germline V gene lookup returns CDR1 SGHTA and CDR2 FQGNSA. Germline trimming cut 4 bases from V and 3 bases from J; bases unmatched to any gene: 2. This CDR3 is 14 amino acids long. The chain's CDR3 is CASSSGLATDTQYF. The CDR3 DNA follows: TGTGCCAGCAGCTCCGGACTAGCGACAGATACGCAGTATTTT.

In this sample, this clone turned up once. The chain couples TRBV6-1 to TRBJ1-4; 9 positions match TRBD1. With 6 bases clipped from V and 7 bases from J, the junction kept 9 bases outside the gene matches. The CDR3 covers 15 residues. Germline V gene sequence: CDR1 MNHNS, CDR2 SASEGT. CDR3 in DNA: TGTGCCAGCAGCCTACAGGGGGCGCGGATTGAAAAACTGTTTTTT. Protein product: CASSLQGARIEKLFF.

The CDR3 DNA follows: TGTGCCAGCAGTCCCCCGGGACAGCCTTTGAACACTGAAGCTTTCTTT. This translates into CASSPPGQPLNTEAFF. V is TRBV2 and J is TRBJ1-1, with 7 bases matching TRBD1. Germline lookup yields CDR1 SNHLY and CDR2 FYNNEI. V lost 5 bases and J lost 0; bases outside the gene matches: 9. The CDR3 spans 16 residues.

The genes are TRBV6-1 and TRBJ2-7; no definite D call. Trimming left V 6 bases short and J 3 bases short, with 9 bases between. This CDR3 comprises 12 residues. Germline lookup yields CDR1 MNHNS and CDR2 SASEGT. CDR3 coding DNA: TGTGCCAGCAGCCGGGCCATCTACGAGCAGTACTTC. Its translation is CASSRAIYEQYF.

The CDR3 here is CASSLLGSLPQETQYF. DNA of the CDR3: TGTGCCAGCAGTTTATTGGGTTCCTTACCCCAAGAGACCCAGTACTTC. The rearrangement uses TRBV27 and TRBJ2-5, with unresolved D. The germline V gene has CDR1 MNHEY and CDR2 SMNVEV (reference sequence). The CDR3 contains 16 residues. Trimming cost V 1 base and J 1 base, with 13 bases left between them.

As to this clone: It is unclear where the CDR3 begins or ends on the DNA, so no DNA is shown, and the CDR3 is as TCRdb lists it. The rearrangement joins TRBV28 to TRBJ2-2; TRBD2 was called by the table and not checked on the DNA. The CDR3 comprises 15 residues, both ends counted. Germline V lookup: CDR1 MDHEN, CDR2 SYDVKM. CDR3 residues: CASSFLEMNTGELFF.

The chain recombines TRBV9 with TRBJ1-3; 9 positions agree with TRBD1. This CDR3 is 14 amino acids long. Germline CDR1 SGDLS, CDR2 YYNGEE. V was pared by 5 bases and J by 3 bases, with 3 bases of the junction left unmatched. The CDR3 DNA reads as TGTGCCAGCAGACAGGGGGCATTTGGAAACACCATATATTTT. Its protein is CASRQGAFGNTIYF.

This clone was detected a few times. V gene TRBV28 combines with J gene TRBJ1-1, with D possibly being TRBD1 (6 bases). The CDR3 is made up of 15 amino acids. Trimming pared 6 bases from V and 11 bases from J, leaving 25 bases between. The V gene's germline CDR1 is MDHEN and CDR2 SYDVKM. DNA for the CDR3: TGTGCCAGCAGCCCCCTTTCTTTCCGGGACAAGGGGGCTTTCTTT. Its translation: CASSPLSFRDKGAFF.

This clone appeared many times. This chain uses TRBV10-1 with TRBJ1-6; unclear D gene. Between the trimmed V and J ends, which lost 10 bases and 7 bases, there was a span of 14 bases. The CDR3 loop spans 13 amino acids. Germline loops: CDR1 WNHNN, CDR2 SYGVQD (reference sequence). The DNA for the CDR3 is TGCGCCACCTCTCAGGCGGGGAATTCACCCCTCCACTTT. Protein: CATSQAGNSPLHF.

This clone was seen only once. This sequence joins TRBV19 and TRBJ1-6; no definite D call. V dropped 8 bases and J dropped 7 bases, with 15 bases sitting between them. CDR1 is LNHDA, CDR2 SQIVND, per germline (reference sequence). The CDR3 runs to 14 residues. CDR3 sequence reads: CASRGGFGNSPLHF. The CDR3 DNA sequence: TGTGCCAGTCGGGGTGGCTTTGGGAATTCACCCCTCCACTTT.

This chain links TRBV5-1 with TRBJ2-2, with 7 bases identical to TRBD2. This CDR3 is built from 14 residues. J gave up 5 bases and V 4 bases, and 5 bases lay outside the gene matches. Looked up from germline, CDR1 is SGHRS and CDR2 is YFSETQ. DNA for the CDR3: TGCGCCAGCAGCAGGGACTATATGACCGGGGAGCTGTTTTTT. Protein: CASSRDYMTGELFF.

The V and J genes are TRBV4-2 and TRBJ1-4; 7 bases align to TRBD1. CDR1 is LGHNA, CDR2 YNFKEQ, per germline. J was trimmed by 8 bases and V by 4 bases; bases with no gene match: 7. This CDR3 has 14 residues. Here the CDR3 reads CASSPTGMQEKLFF. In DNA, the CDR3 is TGTGCCAGCAGCCCGACAGGGATGCAGGAAAAACTGTTTTTT.

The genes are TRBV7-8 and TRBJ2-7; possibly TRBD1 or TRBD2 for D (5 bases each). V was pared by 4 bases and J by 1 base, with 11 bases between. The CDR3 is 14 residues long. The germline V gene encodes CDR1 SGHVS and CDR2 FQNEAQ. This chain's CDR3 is CASSSGRTSYEQYF. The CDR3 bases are TGTGCCAGCAGCTCGGGGCGGACTTCCTACGAGCAGTACTTC.

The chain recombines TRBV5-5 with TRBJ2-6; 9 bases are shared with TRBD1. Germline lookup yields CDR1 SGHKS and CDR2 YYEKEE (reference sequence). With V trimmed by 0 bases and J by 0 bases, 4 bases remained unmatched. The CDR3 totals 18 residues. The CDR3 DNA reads TGTGCCAGCAGCTTGGGGACAGGGGCCAACTCTGGGGCCAACGTCCTGACTTTC. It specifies CASSLGTGANSGANVLTF.

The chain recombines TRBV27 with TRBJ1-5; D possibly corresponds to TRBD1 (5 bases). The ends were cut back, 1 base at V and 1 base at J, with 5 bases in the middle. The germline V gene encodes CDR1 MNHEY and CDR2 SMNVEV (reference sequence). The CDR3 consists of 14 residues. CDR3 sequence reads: CASSLWGSNQPQHF. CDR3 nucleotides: TGTGCCAGCAGTTTATGGGGCAGCAATCAGCCCCAGCATTTT.

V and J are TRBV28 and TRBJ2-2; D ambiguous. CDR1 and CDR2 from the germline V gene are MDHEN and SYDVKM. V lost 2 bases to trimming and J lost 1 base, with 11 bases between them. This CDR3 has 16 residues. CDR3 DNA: TGTGCCAGCAGTTTAACGTCGGGCGGGAACACCGGGGAGCTGTTTTTT. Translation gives CASSLTSGGNTGELFF. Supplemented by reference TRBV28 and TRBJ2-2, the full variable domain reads DVKVTQSSRYLVKRTGEKVFLECVQDMDHENMFWYRQDPGLGLRLIYFSYDVKMKEKGDIPEGYSVSREKKERFSLILESASTNQTSMYLCASSLTSGGNTGELFFGEGSRLTVL.

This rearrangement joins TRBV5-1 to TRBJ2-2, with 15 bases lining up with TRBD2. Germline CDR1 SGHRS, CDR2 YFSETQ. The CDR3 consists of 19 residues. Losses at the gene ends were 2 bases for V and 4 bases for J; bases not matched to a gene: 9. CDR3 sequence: CASSLVPPGLAGGTGELFF. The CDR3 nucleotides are TGCGCCAGCAGCTTAGTCCCACCGGGACTAGCGGGAGGCACCGGGGAGCTGTTTTTT. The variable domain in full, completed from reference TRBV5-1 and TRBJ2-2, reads KAGVTQTPRYLIKTRGQQVTLSCSPISGHRSVSWYQQTPGQGLQFLFEYFSETQRNKGNFPGRFSGRQFSNSRSEMNVSTLELGDSALYLCASSLVPPGLAGGTGELFFGEGSRLTVL.